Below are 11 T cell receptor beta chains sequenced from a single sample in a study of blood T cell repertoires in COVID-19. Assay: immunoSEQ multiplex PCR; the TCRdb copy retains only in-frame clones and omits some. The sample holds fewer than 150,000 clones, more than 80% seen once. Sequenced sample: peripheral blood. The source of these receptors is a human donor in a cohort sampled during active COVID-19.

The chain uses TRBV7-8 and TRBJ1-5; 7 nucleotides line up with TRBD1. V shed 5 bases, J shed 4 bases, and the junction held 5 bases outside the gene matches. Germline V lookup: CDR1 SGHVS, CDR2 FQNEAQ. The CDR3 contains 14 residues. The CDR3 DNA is TGTGCCAGCAGCCCGGGGACAGCTAATCAGCCCCAGCATTTT. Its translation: CASSPGTANQPQHF. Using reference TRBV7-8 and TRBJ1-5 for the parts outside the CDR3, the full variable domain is GAGVSQSPRYKVAKRGQDVALRCDPISGHVSLFWYQQALGQGPEFLTYFQNEAQLDKSGLPSDRFFAERPEGSVSTLKIQRTQQEDSAVYLCASSPGTANQPQHFGDGTRLSIL.

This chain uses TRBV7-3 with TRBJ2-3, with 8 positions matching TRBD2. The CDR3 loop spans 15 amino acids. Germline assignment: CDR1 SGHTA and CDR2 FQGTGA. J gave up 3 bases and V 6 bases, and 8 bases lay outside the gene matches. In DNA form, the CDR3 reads TGTGCCAGCAGTACTTACGGGACTAGGACAGATACGCAGTATTTT. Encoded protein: CASSTYGTRTDTQYF.

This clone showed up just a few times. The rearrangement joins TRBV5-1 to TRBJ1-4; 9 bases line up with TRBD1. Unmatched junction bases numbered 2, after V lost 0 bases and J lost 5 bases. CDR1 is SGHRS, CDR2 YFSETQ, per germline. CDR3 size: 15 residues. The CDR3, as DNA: TGCGCCAGCAGCTTGGAGGGACAGGGCAATGAAAAACTGTTTTTT. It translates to CASSLEGQGNEKLFF.

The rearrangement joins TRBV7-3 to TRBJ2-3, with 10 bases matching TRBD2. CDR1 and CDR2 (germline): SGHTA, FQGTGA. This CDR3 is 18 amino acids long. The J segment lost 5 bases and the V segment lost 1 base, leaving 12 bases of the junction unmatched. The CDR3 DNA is TGTGCCAGCAGCTTAATTGGGACTAGAGCGGGGGGGCTAGATACGCAGTATTTT. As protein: CASSLIGTRAGGLDTQYF.

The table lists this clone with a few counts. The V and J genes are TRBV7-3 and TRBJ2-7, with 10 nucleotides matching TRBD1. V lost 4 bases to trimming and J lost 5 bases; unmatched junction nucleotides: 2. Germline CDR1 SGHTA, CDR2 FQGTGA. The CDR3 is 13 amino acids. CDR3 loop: CASSWTGGDEQYF. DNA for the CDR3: TGTGCCAGCAGCTGGACAGGGGGGGACGAGCAGTACTTC.

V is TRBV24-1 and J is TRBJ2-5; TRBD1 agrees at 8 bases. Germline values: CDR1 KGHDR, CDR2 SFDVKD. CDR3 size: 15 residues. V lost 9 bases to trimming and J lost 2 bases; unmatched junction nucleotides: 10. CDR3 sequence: CATSPGQGGQETQYF. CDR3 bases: TGTGCCACCTCCCCTGGACAGGGAGGTCAAGAGACCCAGTACTTC.

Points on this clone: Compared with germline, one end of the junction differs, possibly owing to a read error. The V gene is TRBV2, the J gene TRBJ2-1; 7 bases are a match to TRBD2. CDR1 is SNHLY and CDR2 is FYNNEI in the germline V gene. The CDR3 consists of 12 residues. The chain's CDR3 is CASSERPAAGVF. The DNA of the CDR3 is TGTGCCAGCAGTGAACGCCCAGCGGCGGGGGTCTTC.

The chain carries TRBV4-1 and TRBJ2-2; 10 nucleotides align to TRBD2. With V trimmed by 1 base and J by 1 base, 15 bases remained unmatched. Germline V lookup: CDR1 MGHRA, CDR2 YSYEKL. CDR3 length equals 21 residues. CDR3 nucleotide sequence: TGCGCCAGCAGCCAAGTGGTGTTCTGGCTAGCGGGGGAAAAGAACACCGGGGAGCTGTTTTTT. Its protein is CASSQVVFWLAGEKNTGELFF.

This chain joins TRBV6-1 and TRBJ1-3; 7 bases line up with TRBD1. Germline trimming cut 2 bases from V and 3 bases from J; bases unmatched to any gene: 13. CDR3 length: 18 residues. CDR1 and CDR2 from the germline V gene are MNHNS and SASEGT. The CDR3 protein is CASSEFLIDRVYGNTIYF. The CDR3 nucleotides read TGTGCCAGCAGTGAATTCCTTATAGACAGGGTATATGGAAACACCATATATTTT.

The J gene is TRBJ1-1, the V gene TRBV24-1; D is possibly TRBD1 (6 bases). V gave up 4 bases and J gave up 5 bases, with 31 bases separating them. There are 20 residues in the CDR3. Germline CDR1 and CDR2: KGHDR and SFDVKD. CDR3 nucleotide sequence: TGTGCCACCAGTGACCCAGCCCGAGGCGGGGGCGAGGGGCAAAGAACTGAAGCTTTCTTT. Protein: CATSDPARGGGEGQRTEAFF.

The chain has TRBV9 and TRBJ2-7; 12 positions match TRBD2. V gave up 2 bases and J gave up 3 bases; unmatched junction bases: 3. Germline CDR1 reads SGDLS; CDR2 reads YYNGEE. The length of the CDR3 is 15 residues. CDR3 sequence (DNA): TGTGCCAGCAGCGTGTCTAGCGGGGGGGACTACGAGCAGTACTTC. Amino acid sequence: CASSVSSGGDYEQYF. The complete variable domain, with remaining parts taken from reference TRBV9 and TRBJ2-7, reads DSGVTQTPKHLITATGQRVTLRCSPRSGDLSVYWYQQSLDQGLQFLIQYYNGEERAKGNILERFSAQQFPDLHSELNLSSLELGDSALYFCASSVSSGGDYEQYFGPGTRLTVT.